This entry concerns a single TCR beta chain. This clonotype was recorded many times. Its antigen remains undetermined. Per-base qualities were not stored, and no clone one base away is much larger. The sample comes from a study of T-cell memory formation after mild COVID-19 (dated by TCRdb to the early 2020s). Turning to the overall study: Most TCR sequence clusters were specific to one of the two donors. T-cell clones expanding and contracting after mild COVID-19 in a couple of donors were tracked by longitudinal TCRalpha and TCRbeta repertoire sequencing. Two young, previously healthy adult volunteers, one female and one male, were included in the cohort. Findings and caveats that apply to the study as a whole: Contracting CD4+ clones were located mainly in the CM and EM memory subsets, whereas CD8+ clones were found to be enriched in EMRA. From day 15 to 85, contracting clones showed balanced CD4/CD8 phenotypes, whereas a second wave of clones that expanded from day 15 to 37 leaned towards CD4+. The study covered only a couple of mild cases, and larger cohorts including severe cases with pre-infection samples were considered necessary. Some responding clones were detected in pre-infection memory, which suggested that pre-existing cross-reactive memory T cells had joined the SARS-CoV-2 response. SARS-CoV-2 specificity was not confirmed for the second-wave clones peaking on day 37.

TCRdb records Illumina NovaSeq 6000 as the sequencer. Using 5'RACE with constant-segment primers, TCRalpha and TCRbeta cDNA libraries were constructed, with sample barcodes and unique molecular identifiers added in the process. RNA was extracted from every sample with Trizol reagent. Libraries were amplified in two PCR steps, with a second sample barcode and Illumina TruSeq adapters added in the second step. Sequencing of libraries was performed on an Illumina NovaSeq with 2 x 150 bp paired-end reads. In the paper's pipeline: Reads were demultiplexed and collapsed into UMI-guided consensus sequences with migec v1.2.7. With mixcr v2.1.11, UMI consensuses were aligned to TRA and TRB V and J templates and assembled into clonotypes. A clonotype was counted as expanded or contracted only when both edgeR and NoisET called the clonotype significant, with the noise models trained on biological replicates. For edgeR calls, a false discovery rate-adjusted p below 0.01 and a log2 fold-change threshold of 1 were applied. As an exploratory analysis of dynamics, PCA with hierarchical clustering was applied to max-normalized trajectories of the 1000 most abundant clonotypes. Each responding clone was given a CD4 or CD8 phenotype based on the CD4+ and CD8+ repertoires, which had been sequenced separately. The raw public data were reprocessed by TCRdb itself: fastp quality trimming at Q25, MiXCR clonotype calling, in-frame beta chains only. Rows merge per CDR3 protein into single entries with the most common DNA and genes. TCRdb's processing, not the study's, gives the V and J calls here. In all, the sample holds 140,000 or so distinct CDR3 sequences, and approximately 5.7% of those were seen once. The ten largest make up roughly 1.9% of the sample.

Ficoll-Paque density gradient centrifugation was the method used to isolate PBMCs. For CDR1 and CDR2, the germline V gene lists SGHRS and YFSETQ. Deletion took 0 bases off V and 3 bases off J, with a span of 14 bases between the germline ends. The CDR3 measures 16 amino acids from cysteine to phenylalanine. Solely the CDR3 DNA is kept, with 48 bases framed from the first base. Rearrangement joined TRBV5-1 to TRBJ2-3, with TRBD1 tentatively as D gene (5 bases match). The source material was PBMCs or a T cell subset sorted from them (not recorded which). This receptor was obtained from an adult woman who had mild COVID-19 (a few samples of this study predate the infection). The sample titles of this study are shuffled in the database, so cell type and time point are left out; the donor was told from shared clones. The nucleotide sequence reads TGCGCCAGCAGCTTGGCCCCAGGGAAAACAACAGATACGCAGTATTTT. This codes for CASSLAPGKTTDTQYF. Joined to the reference TRBV5-1 and TRBJ2-3 proteins, this CDR3 gives the full variable domain: KAGVTQTPRYLIKTRGQQVTLSCSPISGHRSVSWYQQTPGQGLQFLFEYFSETQRNKGNFPGRFSGRQFSNSRSEMNVSTLELGDSALYLCASSLAPGKTTDTQYFGPGTRLTVL.